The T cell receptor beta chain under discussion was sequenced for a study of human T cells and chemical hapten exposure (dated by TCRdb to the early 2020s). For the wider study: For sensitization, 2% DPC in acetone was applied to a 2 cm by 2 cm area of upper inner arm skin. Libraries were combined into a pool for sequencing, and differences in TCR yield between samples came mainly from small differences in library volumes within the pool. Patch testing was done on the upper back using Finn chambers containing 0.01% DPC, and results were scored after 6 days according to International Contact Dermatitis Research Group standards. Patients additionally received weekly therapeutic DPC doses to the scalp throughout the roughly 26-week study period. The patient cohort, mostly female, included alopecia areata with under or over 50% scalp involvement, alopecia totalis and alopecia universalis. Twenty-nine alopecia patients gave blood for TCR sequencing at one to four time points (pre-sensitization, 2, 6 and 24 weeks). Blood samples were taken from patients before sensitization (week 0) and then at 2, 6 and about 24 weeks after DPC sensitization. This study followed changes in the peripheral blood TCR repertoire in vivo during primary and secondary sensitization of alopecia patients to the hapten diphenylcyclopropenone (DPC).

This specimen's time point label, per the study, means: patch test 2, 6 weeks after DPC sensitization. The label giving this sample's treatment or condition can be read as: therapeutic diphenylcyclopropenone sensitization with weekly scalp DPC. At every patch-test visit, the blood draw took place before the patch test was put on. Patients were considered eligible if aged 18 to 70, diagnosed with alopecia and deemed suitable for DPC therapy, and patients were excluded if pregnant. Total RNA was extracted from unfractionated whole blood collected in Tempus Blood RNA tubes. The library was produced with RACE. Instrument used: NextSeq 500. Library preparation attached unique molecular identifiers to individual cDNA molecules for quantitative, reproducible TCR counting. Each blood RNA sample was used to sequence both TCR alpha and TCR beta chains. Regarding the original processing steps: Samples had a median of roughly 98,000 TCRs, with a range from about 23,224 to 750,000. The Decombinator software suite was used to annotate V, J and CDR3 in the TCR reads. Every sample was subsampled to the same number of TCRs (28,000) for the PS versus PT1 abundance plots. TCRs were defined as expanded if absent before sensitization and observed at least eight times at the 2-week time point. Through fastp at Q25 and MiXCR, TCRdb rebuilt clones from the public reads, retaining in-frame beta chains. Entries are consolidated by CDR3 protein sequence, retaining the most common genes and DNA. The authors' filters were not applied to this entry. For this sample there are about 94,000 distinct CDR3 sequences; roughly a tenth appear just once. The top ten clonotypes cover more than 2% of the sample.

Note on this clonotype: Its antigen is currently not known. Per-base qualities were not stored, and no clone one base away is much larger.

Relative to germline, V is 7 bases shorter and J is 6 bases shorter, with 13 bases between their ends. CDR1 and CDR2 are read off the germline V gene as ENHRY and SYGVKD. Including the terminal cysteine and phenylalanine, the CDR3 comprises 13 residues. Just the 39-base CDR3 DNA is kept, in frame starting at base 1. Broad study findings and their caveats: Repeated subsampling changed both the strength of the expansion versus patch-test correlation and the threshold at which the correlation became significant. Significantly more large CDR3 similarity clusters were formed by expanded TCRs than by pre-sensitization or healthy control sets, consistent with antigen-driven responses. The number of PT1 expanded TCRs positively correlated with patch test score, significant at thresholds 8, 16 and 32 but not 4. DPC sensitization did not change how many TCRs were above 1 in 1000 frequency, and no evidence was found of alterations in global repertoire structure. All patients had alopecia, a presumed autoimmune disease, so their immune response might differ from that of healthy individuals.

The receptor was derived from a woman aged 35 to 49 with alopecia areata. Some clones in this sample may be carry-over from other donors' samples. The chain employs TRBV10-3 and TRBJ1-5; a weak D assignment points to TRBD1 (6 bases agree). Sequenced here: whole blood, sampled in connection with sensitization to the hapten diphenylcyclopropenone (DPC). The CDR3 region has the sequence CAIKAGVFQPQHF. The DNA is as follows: TGTGCCATCAAAGCAGGGGTATTTCAGCCCCAGCATTTT.